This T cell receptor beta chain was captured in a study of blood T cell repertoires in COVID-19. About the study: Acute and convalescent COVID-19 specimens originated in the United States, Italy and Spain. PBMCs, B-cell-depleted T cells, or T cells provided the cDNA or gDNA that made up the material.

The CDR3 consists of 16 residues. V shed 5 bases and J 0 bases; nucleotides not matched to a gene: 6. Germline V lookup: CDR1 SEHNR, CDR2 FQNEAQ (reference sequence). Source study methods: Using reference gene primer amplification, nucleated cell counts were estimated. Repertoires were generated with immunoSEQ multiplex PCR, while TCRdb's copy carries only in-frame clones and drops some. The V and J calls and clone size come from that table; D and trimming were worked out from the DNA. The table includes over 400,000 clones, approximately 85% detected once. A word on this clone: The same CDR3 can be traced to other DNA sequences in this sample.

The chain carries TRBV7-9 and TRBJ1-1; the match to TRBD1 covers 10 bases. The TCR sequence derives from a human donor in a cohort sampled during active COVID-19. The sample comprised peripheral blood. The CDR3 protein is CASSPWDRGMNTEAFF. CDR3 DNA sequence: TGTGCCAGCAGCCCCTGGGACAGGGGAATGAACACTGAAGCTTTCTTT.